Presented here are 27 T cell receptor beta chains from one specimen sequenced in a study of metastatic and nonmetastatic thyroid tumors. Not a single patient had been given any form of treatment at any point before undergoing thyroid surgery. TCRdb recomputed clones from the PCR reads via MiXCR. The table has about 13,000 clones, under 30% seen once; the top ten hold approximately 12%. Sequences were obtained from tumor tissue. These receptors all come from a female donor with papillary thyroid cancer or a benign thyroid nodule (not recorded which). Some clones in this sample may be carry-over from other donors' samples.

The chain couples TRBV30 to TRBJ2-6; the D gene is possibly TRBD1 (6 bases). Germline CDR1 reads GTSNPN; CDR2 reads SVGIG (reference sequence). The CDR3 is 14 amino acids. V lost 3 bases to trimming and J lost 4 bases, with 10 bases between them. The CDR3 loop is CAWSSGAGANVLTF. In DNA, the CDR3 is TGTGCCTGGAGCTCAGGGGCCGGGGCCAACGTCCTGACTTTC.

The V and J genes are TRBV28 and TRBJ2-7; 7 bases align to TRBD1. This CDR3 has 12 residues. V lost 5 bases to trimming and J lost 13 bases; unmatched junction nucleotides: 11. Germline CDR1 MDHEN, CDR2 SYDVKM. CDR3 in DNA: TGTGCCAGCAGTCTCAGCCCCGGGACAGCCTACTTC. Its protein product is CASSLSPGTAYF.

This clone has just a few counts. V is TRBV6-1 and J is TRBJ1-1; D gene ambiguous. Per germline, CDR1 MNHNS and CDR2 SASEGT. Trimming removed 5 bases at V and 5 bases at J, with 12 bases between. The CDR3 length is 13 residues. The CDR3 sequence is CASSPYVRTEAFF. DNA for the CDR3: TGTGCCAGCAGTCCATATGTACGTACTGAAGCTTTCTTT.

At least ten counts were recorded for this clone. The chain is built from TRBV11-2 and TRBJ2-3; D is unresolved. CDR3 length equals 14 residues. V lost 2 bases, J lost 3 bases, and 9 bases lay in between. Germline V gene lookup returns CDR1 SGHAT and CDR2 FQNNGV. The CDR3 DNA follows: TGTGCCAGCAGCTTATCCCAGCCAACAGATACGCAGTATTTT. Protein product: CASSLSQPTDTQYF. Variable domain in full (rest from reference TRBV11-2 and TRBJ2-3): EAGVAQSPRYKIIEKRQSVAFWCNPISGHATLYWYQQILGQGPKLLIQFQNNGVVDDSQLPKDRFSAERLKGVDSTLKIQPAKLEDSAVYLCASSLSQPTDTQYFGPGTRLTVL.

This clone appeared many times. V is TRBV5-6 and J is TRBJ2-1; TRBD1 agrees at 7 bases. The germline V gene encodes CDR1 SGHDT and CDR2 YYEEEE. Unmatched junction bases numbered 4, after V lost 4 bases and J lost 3 bases. The CDR3 contains 14 residues. CDR3 sequence: CASSAGGFYNEQFF. The CDR3 DNA is TGTGCCAGCAGCGCAGGGGGATTCTACAATGAGCAGTTCTTC.

V and J are TRBV6-5 and TRBJ2-1; D remains unclear. The V gene's germline CDR1 is MNHEY and CDR2 SVGAGI. V lost 4 bases and J 4 bases, leaving 14 bases between the germline ends. The CDR3 has 15 residues. CDR3 protein: CASSWSPSSYNEQFF. CDR3 nucleotide sequence: TGTGCCAGCAGTTGGTCCCCTAGTTCTTACAATGAGCAGTTCTTC.

This clone is medium-sized (0.01 to 0.1%) by share. The rearrangement joins TRBV6-1 to TRBJ1-4, with D possibly matching TRBD1 (6 bases). CDR1 and CDR2 (germline): MNHNS, SASEGT. This CDR3 spans 14 amino acids. Trimming left V 4 bases short and J 2 bases short, with 8 bases between. CDR3 amino acids: CASSGRGTNEKLFF. The CDR3 DNA reads as TGTGCCAGCAGTGGTAGGGGGACTAATGAAAAACTGTTTTTT.

This clone appeared many times. This may stem from a read error, because a much larger clone lies one nucleotide away. The genes are TRBV4-2 and TRBJ2-2; unclear D gene. Trimming took off 1 base at V and 6 bases at J, with 18 bases between the two ends. The CDR3 loop spans 17 amino acids. Germline CDR1 LGHNA, CDR2 YNFKEQ. The CDR3 here is CASSQGLAPGRPGELFF. In DNA form, the CDR3 reads TGTGCCAGCAGCCAAGGGCTGGCTCCGGGTAGACCCGGGGAGCTGTTTTTT.

This sequence joins TRBV7-2 and TRBJ1-2; 9 bases agree with TRBD1. The J segment lost 6 bases and the V segment lost 5 bases, leaving 4 bases of the junction unmatched. Germline CDR1 is SGHTA and CDR2 is FQGNSA. CDR3 length equals 13 residues. CDR3 nucleotides: TGTGCCAGCAGCCTGGACAGGGGAGATGGCTACACCTTC. This sequence encodes CASSLDRGDGYTF. The full variable domain, its missing parts supplied by reference TRBV7-2 and TRBJ1-2, is GAGVSQSPSNKVTEKGKDVELRCDPISGHTALYWYRQSLGQGLEFLIYFQGNSAPDKSGLPSDRFSAERTGGSVSTLTIQRTQQEDSAVYLCASSLDRGDGYTFGSGTRLTVV.

As regards this clone: A read error is possible here, since a much larger clone lies one base away. This specimen includes other DNA sequences encoding the same CDR3. The chain joins TRBV5-6 to TRBJ2-3; D perhaps matches TRBD2 (5 bases). The V gene's germline CDR1 is SGHDT and CDR2 YYEEEE. CDR3 size: 15 residues. V was shortened by 0 bases and J by 2 bases, with 10 bases between the two germline ends. The CDR3 DNA sequence: TGTGCCAGCAGCTTGGGCGCTGGACTCACAGATACGCAGTATTTT. Encoded protein: CASSLGAGLTDTQYF.

V and J are TRBV20-1 and TRBJ1-2; the D is unclear. Trimming shortened V by 3 bases and J by 6 bases, and 20 bases separated the two germline ends. CDR1 and CDR2 (germline): DFQATT, SNEGSKA (reference sequence). The CDR3 consists of 15 residues. CDR3 in amino acids: CSARPPSGVPDGYTF. In DNA form, the CDR3 reads TGCAGTGCTAGGCCCCCTAGCGGAGTGCCGGATGGCTACACCTTC.

The CDR3 bases are TGTGCCAGCAGCAACAGGGGAATCTACGAGCAGTACTTC. Translating gives CASSNRGIYEQYF. This chain links TRBV11-2 with TRBJ2-7, with TRBD1 matching over 7 bases. The CDR3 has 13 residues. J was trimmed by 3 bases and V by 5 bases; bases with no gene match: 4. Germline V gene sequence: CDR1 SGHAT, CDR2 FQNNGV.

With regard to this clone: An end of the junction does not agree with germline; a read error may underlie this. The chain carries TRBV7-9 and TRBJ2-1; the D gene is possibly TRBD1 (5 bases). The CDR3 contains 13 residues. CDR1 and CDR2 from the germline V gene are SEHNR and FQNEAQ (reference sequence). CDR3 coding DNA: TGTGCCATCAGCTTAGGGGTTTACAATGAGCAGTTCTTC. Translated, it gives CAISLGVYNEQFF.

The V call is TRBV5-8, the J call TRBJ2-3, with D possibly TRBD2 on 5 matching bases. The length of the CDR3 is 14 residues. V was trimmed by 3 bases and J by 1 base, leaving 9 bases between them. CDR1 SGHTS and CDR2 YDEGEE come from the germline V gene. CDR3 in DNA: TGTGCCAGCAGCTATGGACTCCGCACAGATACGCAGTATTTT. Protein product: CASSYGLRTDTQYF.

J is TRBJ1-5 and V is TRBV4-1; no clear D. The germline V gene has CDR1 MGHRA and CDR2 YSYEKL. Trimming cost V 0 bases and J 6 bases, with 12 bases left between them. The CDR3 length is 15 residues. CDR3 sequence (DNA): TGCGCCAGCAGCCAAGATGCCGGGATGGGTCAGCCCCAGCATTTT. Translated, it gives CASSQDAGMGQPQHF.

The chain combines TRBV19 with TRBJ2-1; 7 nucleotides match TRBD2. Looked up from germline, CDR1 is LNHDA and CDR2 is SQIVND (reference sequence). The CDR3 has 15 amino acids. The J segment lost 9 bases and the V segment lost 3 bases, leaving 11 bases of the junction unmatched. The CDR3 region is CASSIRAGDGGEQFF. CDR3 nucleotide sequence: TGTGCCAGTAGTATCCGGGCGGGAGATGGAGGTGAGCAGTTCTTC.

Many counts were recorded for this clone. This may be a read error, as it is one base from a much larger clone. The V call is TRBV5-1, the J call TRBJ2-3, with 7 bases matching TRBD2. The V gene's germline CDR1 is SGHRS and CDR2 YFSETQ. With 3 bases clipped from V and 2 bases from J, the junction kept 12 bases outside the gene matches. This CDR3 has 17 amino acids. The CDR3 loop is CASSSALTSVITDTQYF. The CDR3 coding sequence is TGCGCCAGCAGCTCTGCATTAACTAGCGTAATCACAGATACGCAGTATTTT.

The chain couples TRBV6-5 to TRBJ2-7, with D perhaps matching TRBD1 (5 bases). Germline V gene lookup returns CDR1 MNHEY and CDR2 SVGAGI. The CDR3 spans 15 residues. Trimming removed 5 bases at V and 1 base at J, with 15 bases between. The CDR3 spells CASSPQVQESYEQYF. The CDR3 DNA reads TGTGCCAGCAGTCCTCAAGTACAGGAGTCCTACGAGCAGTACTTC.

The gene calls are TRBV6-5 and TRBJ1-4; D is possibly TRBD1 (5 bases). V lost 2 bases and J lost 11, with 9 bases in between. CDR3 length: 12 amino acids. Germline CDR1 MNHEY, CDR2 SVGAGI. The CDR3 nucleotides are TGTGCCAGCAGTTACGCCGGGGGGAAACTGTTTTTT. Its translation is CASSYAGGKLFF.

This clone was seen a few times. The rearrangement joins TRBV10-3 to TRBJ1-6; 9 bases are a match to TRBD1. Germline V gives CDR1 ENHRY, CDR2 SYGVKD. The CDR3 is 14 amino acids. Trimming at V came to 6 bases and at J to 7 bases, leaving 4 bases not matched to a gene. CDR3: CAISRTGENSPLHF. CDR3 DNA sequence: TGTGCCATCAGCAGGACAGGGGAAAATTCACCCCTCCACTTT.

This clone was seen a handful of times. The chain carries TRBV6-6 and TRBJ2-1; no definite D call. The length of the CDR3 is 13 residues. The germline V gene encodes CDR1 MNHNY and CDR2 SVGAGI (reference sequence). The V end lost 0 bases, the J end lost 8 bases, and 8 bases lay between the germline ends. The CDR3 reads CASSYSFGYEQFF. The CDR3 bases are TGTGCCAGCAGTTACTCGTTTGGGTATGAGCAGTTCTTC.

This clone was seen once. The chain carries TRBV11-2 and TRBJ1-2, with D possibly TRBD1 on 6 matching bases. In germline, CDR1 is SGHAT, CDR2 FQNNGV. The CDR3 has 15 amino acids. V was clipped by 4 bases and J by 7 bases, with 19 bases between them. The CDR3 is CASSYPTAGDLGYTF. The CDR3 DNA is TGTGCCAGCAGCTACCCCACGGCAGGGGACCTTGGCTACACCTTC.

This clone was counted between two and nine times. This sequence joins TRBV2 and TRBJ1-3; D perhaps matches TRBD1 (5 bases). This CDR3 is 15 amino acids long. CDR1 SNHLY and CDR2 FYNNEI come from the germline V gene. Trimming removed 2 bases at V and 3 bases at J, with 11 bases between. CDR3 sequence (DNA): TGTGCCAGCAGTGAAAGGGACCGTATTGGAAACACCATATATTTT. Residues: CASSERDRIGNTIYF.

The rearrangement links TRBV27 to TRBJ2-7; 7 bases fit TRBD2. Trimming cost V 9 bases and J 2 bases; bases outside gene matches: 10. Germline V lookup: CDR1 MNHEY, CDR2 SMNVEV (reference sequence). The CDR3 loop spans 14 amino acids. The CDR3 region has the DNA TGTGCCAGAAGTAGGACTAGAATTGCCTACGAGCAGTACTTC. Amino acids: CARSRTRIAYEQYF.

CDR3 in DNA: TGTGCCAGTAGTAAGGCAGGGGGCGGATACGAGCAGTACTTC. Protein product: CASSKAGGGYEQYF. The J gene is TRBJ2-7, the V gene TRBV19; TRBD1 agrees at 8 bases. The CDR3 spans 14 residues. V lost 4 bases, J lost 4 bases, and 6 bases stayed unmatched. Per the germline V gene, CDR1 is LNHDA and CDR2 is SQIVND (reference sequence).

The sample holds many counts of this clone. V and J are TRBV6-1 and TRBJ2-5, with 8 nucleotides matching TRBD2. Germline CDR1 MNHNS, CDR2 SASEGT. The CDR3 has 12 residues. With 10 bases clipped from V and 5 bases from J, the junction kept 6 bases outside the gene matches. CDR3 coding DNA: TGTGCCATGGGAGCGGGGGAGGAGACCCAGTACTTC. Translating it yields CAMGAGEETQYF.

This clone qualifies as medium-sized (0.01 to 0.1%). The V call is TRBV30, the J call TRBJ1-2; D gene unclear. V was trimmed by 7 bases and J by 1 base, leaving 10 bases between them. This CDR3 contains 12 residues. CDR1 GTSNPN and CDR2 SVGIG come from the germline V gene (reference sequence). The CDR3 region is CAFKTVNYGYTF. In nucleotides, the CDR3 is TGTGCCTTTAAGACCGTTAACTATGGCTACACCTTC.